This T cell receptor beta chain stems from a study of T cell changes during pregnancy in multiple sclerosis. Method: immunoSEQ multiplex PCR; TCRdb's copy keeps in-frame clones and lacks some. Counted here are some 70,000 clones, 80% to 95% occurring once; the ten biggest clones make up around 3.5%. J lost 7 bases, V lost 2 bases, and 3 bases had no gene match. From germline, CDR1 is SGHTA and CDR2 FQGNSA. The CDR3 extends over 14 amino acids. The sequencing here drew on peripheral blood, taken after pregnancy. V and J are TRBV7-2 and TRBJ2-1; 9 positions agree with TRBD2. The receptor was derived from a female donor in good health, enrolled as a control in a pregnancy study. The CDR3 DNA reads TGTGCCAGCAGCTTATCGCGGGAGGGAAATGAGCAGTTCTTC. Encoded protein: CASSLSREGNEQFF.